Below, 2 T cell receptor beta chains from the same sample are listed, as sequenced in a study of blood T cell repertoires in COVID-19. The assay was immunoSEQ multiplex PCR, and TCRdb's table has in-frame clones only and misses some. The sample contains 150,000 or so clones, roughly nine tenths of which appear only once. The specimen was peripheral blood. The origin of the receptors is a man between 18 and 35 years old with COVID-19, enrolled during active disease.

CDR3 in amino acids: CASSSDRGSSYEQYF. The CDR3 DNA sequence: TGCGCCAGCAGCTCGGACAGGGGCAGCTCCTACGAGCAGTACTTC. This chain links TRBV5-1 with TRBJ2-7, with 9 bases identical to TRBD1. The germline V gene encodes CDR1 SGHRS and CDR2 YFSETQ. The CDR3 loop spans 15 amino acids. The V and J ends lost 3 bases and 0 bases, in that order; junction bases with no gene match: 4.

The rearrangement links TRBV6-2 or TRBV6-3 to TRBJ1-5; weak D call: TRBD1 (5 bases). CDR3 length: 16 residues. Germline V gene data show CDR1 as MNHEY and CDR2 as SVGEGT. V gave up 2 bases and J gave up 0 bases, with 11 bases separating them. The CDR3 is CASSYDRLNSNQPQHF. As DNA, the CDR3 is TGTGCCAGCAGTTACGACAGACTTAATAGCAATCAGCCCCAGCATTTT.